This TCR beta chain was identified in a study of PD-1 blockade in mismatch repair-deficient tumors. Study details: Enrolled about 2012-2016, patients had progressing, pretreated mismatch repair-deficient cancers of 12 types. Study-level results: Tumor-resident clones, often absent from pretreatment blood, expanded after pembrolizumab and then contracted.

All patients were mismatch repair deficient, assessed by either PCR or immunohistochemistry. A few pembrolizumab responders had their TCRs sequenced. As concerns this clone: The antigen is undetermined.

The method was immunoSEQ multiplex PCR; TCRdb's version includes in-frame clones alone and lacks a portion of them. The data contain 100,000 or so clones, 65% to 85% of them singletons. The sequence came from an adult with mismatch repair-deficient cancer. The material sequenced was peripheral blood, taken about eight months after starting pembrolizumab.

Written as DNA, the CDR3 is TGTGCCAGCAGCCAGGACAGGTCTGGGGCCAACGTCCTGACTTTC. Its translation is CASSQDRSGANVLTF. The chain combines TRBV6-1 with TRBJ2-6; TRBD1 matches 7 bases. With V trimmed by 6 bases and J by 1 base, 3 bases remained unmatched. Germline CDR1 MNHNS, CDR2 SASEGT. This CDR3 contains 15 residues.